Listed here are 15 T cell receptor beta chains from one sample, sequenced in a study of shared clonotypes between healthy human individuals. The table came from immunoSEQ multiplex PCR; TCRdb's copy has only in-frame clones and leaves some out. The table lists about 1.1 million clones, roughly 74% of them singletons. The sequencing sample was made of memory CD4+ T cells from PBMCs. Subset of the sample: CD45RA-negative fraction. The receptors derive from a young man in good health. Some clones in this sample may be carry-over from other donors' samples.

The J gene is TRBJ2-5, the V gene TRBV27; D call uncertain. Germline CDR1 is MNHEY and CDR2 is SMNVEV (reference sequence). The CDR3 extends over 11 amino acids. V was shortened by 7 bases and J by 1 base, with 4 bases between the two germline ends. The CDR3: CASTSQETQYF. DNA of the CDR3: TGTGCCAGCACATCCCAAGAGACCCAGTACTTC.

CDR3 sequence reads: CASSIRRTGDAYEQYF. The CDR3 DNA reads TGTGCCAGTAGTATTAGGAGGACAGGGGACGCCTACGAGCAGTACTTC. The chain joins TRBV19 to TRBJ2-7; TRBD1 agrees at 9 bases. This CDR3 comprises 16 residues. CDR1 and CDR2 (germline): LNHDA, SQIVND (reference sequence). V shed 3 bases and J 2 bases; nucleotides not matched to a gene: 8.

This chain joins TRBV6-4 and TRBJ2-3, with D perhaps matching TRBD2 (6 bases). This CDR3 is built from 18 residues. Trimming cost V 6 bases and J 0 bases, with 22 bases left between them. Germline assignment: CDR1 MRHNA and CDR2 SNTAGT. Written as DNA, the CDR3 is TGTGCCAGCAGCCTCCTTGACCTGTGCGGGGTAAGCACAGATACGCAGTATTTT. Translated, it gives CASSLLDLCGVSTDTQYF.

V usage is TRBV30 and J usage is TRBJ2-2; the D call may be TRBD1 or TRBD2 (5 bases each). Looked up from germline, CDR1 is GTSNPN and CDR2 is SVGIG (reference sequence). V was shortened by 5 bases and J by 4 bases, with 11 bases between the two germline ends. CDR3 size: 13 residues. CDR3 in DNA: TGTGCCTGGGGAGAGGGGCGCACCGGGGAGCTGTTTTTT. Protein product: CAWGEGRTGELFF.

V usage is TRBV28 and J usage is TRBJ2-5; D might be TRBD2 (5 bases). The germline V and J ends were trimmed by 10 bases and 2 bases, with 14 bases remaining between them. Germline values: CDR1 MDHEN, CDR2 SYDVKM. CDR3 size: 13 residues. DNA of the CDR3: TGTGCCATCAAGGATGACTATCAAGAGACCCAGTACTTC. Translation: CAIKDDYQETQYF.

The rearrangement links TRBV5-1 to TRBJ1-4, with TRBD1 as a possible D gene (6 bases). The V end lost 2 bases, the J end lost 7 bases, and 9 bases lay between the germline ends. In germline, CDR1 is SGHRS, CDR2 YFSETQ. The CDR3 length is 13 residues. CDR3 amino acids: CASSFEGGEKLFF. The DNA for the CDR3 is TGCGCCAGCAGCTTTGAGGGGGGTGAAAAACTGTTTTTT.

The V and J genes are TRBV10-3 and TRBJ2-1, with 9 nucleotides matching TRBD2. Germline values: CDR1 ENHRY, CDR2 SYGVKD. CDR3 length equals 15 residues. V shed 8 bases, J shed 5 bases, and the junction held 10 bases outside the gene matches. The CDR3: CAIGPAGGDDNEQFF. CDR3 bases: TGTGCCATCGGCCCCGCGGGAGGGGACGACAATGAGCAGTTCTTC.

There are a few counts of this clone. This chain joins TRBV5-1 and TRBJ2-5; a weak D match, TRBD2 (5 bases). Germline lookup yields CDR1 SGHRS and CDR2 YFSETQ. The CDR3 contains 14 residues. Trimming pared 3 bases from V and 0 bases from J, leaving 9 bases between. CDR3: CASSSSRYQETQYF. DNA for the CDR3: TGCGCCAGCAGCTCTAGCCGGTACCAAGAGACCCAGTACTTC.

The chain combines TRBV28 with TRBJ2-7; D tentatively reads TRBD1 or TRBD2 (7 bases each). The CDR3 length is 11 residues. V lost 8 bases and J 7 bases, leaving 12 bases between the germline ends. Germline lookup yields CDR1 MDHEN and CDR2 SYDVKM. The CDR3 protein is CASQGGREQYF. The CDR3 DNA is TGTGCCAGCCAGGGGGGGCGAGAGCAGTACTTC.

The rearrangement uses TRBV18 and TRBJ1-2; TRBD1 might be the D (6 bases). The CDR3 extends over 14 amino acids. V gave up 3 bases and J gave up 3 bases, with 11 bases separating them. Germline CDR1 is KGHSH and CDR2 is LQKENI. CDR3 amino acids: CASSPGHGDYGYTF. CDR3 nucleotides: TGTGCCAGCTCACCGGGACACGGGGACTATGGCTACACCTTC.

CDR3 sequence: CASSPRRPGLAGGDTQYF. CDR3 nucleotide sequence: TGCGCCAGCAGCCCTCGTCGTCCGGGACTAGCGGGAGGGGATACGCAGTATTTT. The chain joins TRBV5-1 to TRBJ2-3, with 16 bases aligning to TRBD2. V dropped 4 bases and J dropped 6; count of bases not matched to a gene: 11. In germline, CDR1 is SGHRS, CDR2 YFSETQ. This CDR3 has 18 amino acids.

This clone was detected a few times. A clone one base away is much larger, so this may be a read error. Distinct nucleotide sequences in the sample also encode this CDR3. The CDR3 is CASSLAGETQYF. The DNA for the CDR3 is TGTGCCAGCAGCTTAGCGGGGGAGACCCAGTACTTC. J is TRBJ2-5 and V is TRBV7-3, with a tentative D call TRBD2 (6 bases). V was pared by 2 bases and J by 5 bases, with 6 bases between. CDR1 is SGHTA and CDR2 is FQGTGA in the germline V gene. CDR3 length: 12 amino acids.

This chain uses TRBV18 with TRBJ2-3; D gene unclear. The CDR3 extends over 12 amino acids. Germline V gene sequence: CDR1 KGHSH, CDR2 LQKENI. Trimming cost V 4 bases and J 6 bases, with 8 bases left between them. CDR3 DNA: TGTGCCAGCTCACAATTACTGGATACGCAGTATTTT. It yields the protein CASSQLLDTQYF.

The V gene is TRBV30, the J gene TRBJ2-4, with 7 nucleotides matching TRBD1. J was trimmed by 0 bases and V by 0 bases; bases with no gene match: 5. The CDR3 contains 16 residues. Germline CDR1 and CDR2: GTSNPN and SVGIG (reference sequence). The CDR3 sequence is CAWSVKGAPAKNIQYF. CDR3 nucleotide sequence: TGTGCCTGGAGTGTAAAGGGGGCGCCAGCCAAAAACATTCAGTACTTC.

V usage is TRBV5-1 and J usage is TRBJ2-1; perhaps TRBD1 as D (6 bases). Trimming pared 6 bases from V and 4 bases from J, leaving 11 bases between. CDR3 length: 13 residues. Per the germline V gene, CDR1 is SGHRS and CDR2 is YFSETQ. CDR3: CASKTGNYNEQFF. The CDR3, as DNA: TGCGCCAGCAAAACAGGGAATTACAATGAGCAGTTCTTC.